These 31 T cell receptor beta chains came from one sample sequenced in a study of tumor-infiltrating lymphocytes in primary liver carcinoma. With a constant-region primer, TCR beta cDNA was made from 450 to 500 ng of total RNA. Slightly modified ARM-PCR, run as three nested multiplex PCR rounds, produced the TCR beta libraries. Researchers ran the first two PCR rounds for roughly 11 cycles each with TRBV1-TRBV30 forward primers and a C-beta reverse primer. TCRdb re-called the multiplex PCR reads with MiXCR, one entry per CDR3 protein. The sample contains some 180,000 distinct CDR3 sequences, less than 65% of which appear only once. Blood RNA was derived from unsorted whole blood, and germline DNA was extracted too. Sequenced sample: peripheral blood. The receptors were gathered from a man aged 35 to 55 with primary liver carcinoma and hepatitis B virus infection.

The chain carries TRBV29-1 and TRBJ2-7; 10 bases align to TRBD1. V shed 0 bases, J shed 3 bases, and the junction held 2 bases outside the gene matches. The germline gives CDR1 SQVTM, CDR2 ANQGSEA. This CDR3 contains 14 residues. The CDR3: CSVEEGQGVYEQYF. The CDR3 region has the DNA TGCAGCGTTGAAGAAGGACAGGGGGTCTACGAGCAGTACTTC.

This chain's CDR3 is CASSLGLGSGEQYF. The CDR3 nucleotides are TGTGCCAGCAGCTTAGGTCTGGGGTCCGGCGAGCAGTACTTC. The gene calls are TRBV11-2 and TRBJ2-7; no firm D call. Germline V CDR1 and CDR2: SGHAT, FQNNGV. The CDR3 is 14 amino acids. V lost 1 base to trimming and J lost 6 bases, with 13 bases between them.

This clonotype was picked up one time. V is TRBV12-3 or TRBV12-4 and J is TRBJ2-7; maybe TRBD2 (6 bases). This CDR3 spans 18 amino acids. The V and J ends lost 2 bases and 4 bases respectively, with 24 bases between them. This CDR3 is CASSLISSTHAGWYEQYF. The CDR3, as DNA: TGTGCCAGCAGTTTAATCTCTAGCACCCACGCGGGATGGTACGAGCAGTACTTC.

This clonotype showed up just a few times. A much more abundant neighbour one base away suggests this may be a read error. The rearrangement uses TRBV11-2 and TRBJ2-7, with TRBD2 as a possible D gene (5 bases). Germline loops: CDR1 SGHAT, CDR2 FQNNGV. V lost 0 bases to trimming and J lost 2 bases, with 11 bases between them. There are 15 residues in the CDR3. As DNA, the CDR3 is TGTGCCAGCAGCTTAGAGCCTAACGGGACCTACGAGCAGTACTTC. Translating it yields CASSLEPNGTYEQYF.

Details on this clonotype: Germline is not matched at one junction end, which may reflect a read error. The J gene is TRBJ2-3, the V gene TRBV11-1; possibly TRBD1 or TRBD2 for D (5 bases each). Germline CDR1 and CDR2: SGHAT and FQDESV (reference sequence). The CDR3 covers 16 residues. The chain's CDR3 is CASSLYEGSSTNTQCF. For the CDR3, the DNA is TGTGCCAGCAGCTTATATGAGGGGTCGAGCACAAATACGCAGTGTTTT. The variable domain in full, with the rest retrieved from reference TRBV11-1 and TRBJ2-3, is EAEVAQSPRYKITEKSQAVAFWCDPISGHATLYWYRQILGQGPELLVQFQDESVVDDSQLPKDRFSAERLKGVDSTLKIQPAELGDSAMYLCASSLYEGSSTNTQCFGPGTRLTVL.

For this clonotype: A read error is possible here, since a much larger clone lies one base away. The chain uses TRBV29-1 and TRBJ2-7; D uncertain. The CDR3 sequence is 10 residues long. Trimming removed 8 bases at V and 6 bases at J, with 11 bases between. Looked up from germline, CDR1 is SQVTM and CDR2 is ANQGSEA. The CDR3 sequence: CSIKLAEQYF. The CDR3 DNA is TGCAGCATCAAGCTGGCCGAGCAGTACTTC.

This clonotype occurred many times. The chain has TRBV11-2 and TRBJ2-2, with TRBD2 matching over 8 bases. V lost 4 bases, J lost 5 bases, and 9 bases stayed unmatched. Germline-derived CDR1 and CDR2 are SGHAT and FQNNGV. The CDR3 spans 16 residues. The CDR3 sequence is CASSSGTRGVTGELFF. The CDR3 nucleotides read TGTGCCAGCAGCTCCGGGACTAGGGGGGTTACCGGGGAGCTGTTTTTT.

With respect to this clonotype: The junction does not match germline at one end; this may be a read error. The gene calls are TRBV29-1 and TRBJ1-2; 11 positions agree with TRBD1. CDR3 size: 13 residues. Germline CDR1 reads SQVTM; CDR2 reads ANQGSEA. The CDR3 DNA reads TGCTGCGCCGGGACAGGGGGGCACTATGGTTACACCTTC. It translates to CCAGTGGHYGYTF.

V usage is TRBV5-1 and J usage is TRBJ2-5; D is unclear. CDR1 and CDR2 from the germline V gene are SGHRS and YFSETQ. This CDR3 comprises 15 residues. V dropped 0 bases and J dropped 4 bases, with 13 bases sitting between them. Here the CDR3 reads CASSLGASEGETQYF. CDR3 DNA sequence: TGCGCCAGCAGCTTGGGGGCCTCGGAAGGAGAGACCCAGTACTTC.

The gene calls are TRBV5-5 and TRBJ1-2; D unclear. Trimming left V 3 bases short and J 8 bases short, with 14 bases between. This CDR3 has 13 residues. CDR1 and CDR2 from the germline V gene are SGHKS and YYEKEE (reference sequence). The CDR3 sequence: CASSSYTDRGYTF. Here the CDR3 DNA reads TGTGCCAGCAGCTCTTATACTGACCGCGGCTACACCTTC.

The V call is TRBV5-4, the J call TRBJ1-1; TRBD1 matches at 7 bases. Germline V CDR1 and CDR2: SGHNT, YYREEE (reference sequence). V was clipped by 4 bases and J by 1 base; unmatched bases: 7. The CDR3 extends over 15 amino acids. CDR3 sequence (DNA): TGTGCCAGCAGCCCCTCTCGACAGGGGAACACTGAAGCTTTCTTT. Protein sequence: CASSPSRQGNTEAFF.

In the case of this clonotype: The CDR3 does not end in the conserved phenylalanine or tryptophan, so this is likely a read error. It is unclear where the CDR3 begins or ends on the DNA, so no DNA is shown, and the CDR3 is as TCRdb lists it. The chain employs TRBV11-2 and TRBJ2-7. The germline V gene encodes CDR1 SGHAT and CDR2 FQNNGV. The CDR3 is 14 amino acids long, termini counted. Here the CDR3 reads CASSLTYGAYEQYL.

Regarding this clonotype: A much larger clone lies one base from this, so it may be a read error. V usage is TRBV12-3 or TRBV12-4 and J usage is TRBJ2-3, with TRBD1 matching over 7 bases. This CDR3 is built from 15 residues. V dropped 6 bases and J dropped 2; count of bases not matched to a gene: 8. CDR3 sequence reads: CASRAGQEITDTQYF. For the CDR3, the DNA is TGTGCCAGCAGAGCCGGACAGGAGATCACAGATACGCAGTATTTT.

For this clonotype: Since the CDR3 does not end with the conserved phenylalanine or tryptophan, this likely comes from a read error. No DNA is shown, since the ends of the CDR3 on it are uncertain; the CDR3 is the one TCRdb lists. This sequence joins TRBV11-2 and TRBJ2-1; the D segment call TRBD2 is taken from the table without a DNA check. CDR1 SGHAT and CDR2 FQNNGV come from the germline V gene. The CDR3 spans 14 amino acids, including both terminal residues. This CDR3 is CASSLTRPAYEQFL.

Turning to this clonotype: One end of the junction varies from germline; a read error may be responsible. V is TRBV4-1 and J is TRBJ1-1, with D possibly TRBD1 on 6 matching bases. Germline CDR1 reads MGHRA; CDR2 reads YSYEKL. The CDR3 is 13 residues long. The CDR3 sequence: CASSHPGVTEVFF. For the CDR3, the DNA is TGCGCCAGCAGCCACCCAGGGGTCACTGAAGTTTTCTTT.

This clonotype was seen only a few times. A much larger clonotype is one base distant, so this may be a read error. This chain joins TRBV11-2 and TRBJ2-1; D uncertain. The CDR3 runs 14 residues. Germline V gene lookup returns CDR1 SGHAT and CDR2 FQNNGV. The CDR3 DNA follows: TGTACCAGCAGCCCCCGACTCAACTACAATGAGCAGTTCTTC. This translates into CTSSPRLNYNEQFF.

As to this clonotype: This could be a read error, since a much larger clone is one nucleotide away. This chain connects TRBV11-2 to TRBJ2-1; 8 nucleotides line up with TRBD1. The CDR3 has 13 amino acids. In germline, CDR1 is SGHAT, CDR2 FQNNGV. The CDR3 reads CATSFPGGREQFF. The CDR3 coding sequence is TGTGCCACCAGCTTCCCAGGGGGCAGGGAGCAGTTCTTC.

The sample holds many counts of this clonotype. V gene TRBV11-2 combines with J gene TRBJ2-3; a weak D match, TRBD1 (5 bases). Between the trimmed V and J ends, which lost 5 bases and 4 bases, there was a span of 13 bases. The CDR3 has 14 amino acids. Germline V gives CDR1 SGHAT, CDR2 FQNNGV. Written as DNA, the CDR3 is TGTGCCAGCAGCATTCAGGGAACCCCAGATACGCAGTATTTT. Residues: CASSIQGTPDTQYF.

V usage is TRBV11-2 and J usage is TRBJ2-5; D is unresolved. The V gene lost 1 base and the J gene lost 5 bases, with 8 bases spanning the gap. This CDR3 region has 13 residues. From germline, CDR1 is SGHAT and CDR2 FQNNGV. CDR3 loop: CASSLGQRETQYF. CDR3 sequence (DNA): TGTGCCAGCAGCTTAGGGCAAAGGGAGACCCAGTACTTC.

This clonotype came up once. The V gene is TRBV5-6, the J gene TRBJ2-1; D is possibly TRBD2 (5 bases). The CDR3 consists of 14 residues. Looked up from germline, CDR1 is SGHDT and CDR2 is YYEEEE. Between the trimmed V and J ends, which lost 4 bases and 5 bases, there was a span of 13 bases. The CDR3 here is CASSVAVGNNEQFF. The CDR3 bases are TGTGCCAGCAGCGTGGCGGTCGGGAACAATGAGCAGTTCTTC.

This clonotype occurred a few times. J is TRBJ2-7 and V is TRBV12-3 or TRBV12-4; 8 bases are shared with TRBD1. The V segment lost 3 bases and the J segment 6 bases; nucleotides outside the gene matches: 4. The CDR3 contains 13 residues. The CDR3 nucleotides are TGTGCCAGCAGTTTGAGCAGGGGGCTCGAGCAGTACTTC. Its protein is CASSLSRGLEQYF.

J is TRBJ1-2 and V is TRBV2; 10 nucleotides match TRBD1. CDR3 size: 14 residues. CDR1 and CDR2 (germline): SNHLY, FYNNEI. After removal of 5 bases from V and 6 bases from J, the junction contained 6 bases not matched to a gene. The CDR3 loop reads CASSPGQGWNGYTF. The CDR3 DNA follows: TGTGCCAGCAGTCCGGGACAGGGGTGGAATGGCTACACCTTC.

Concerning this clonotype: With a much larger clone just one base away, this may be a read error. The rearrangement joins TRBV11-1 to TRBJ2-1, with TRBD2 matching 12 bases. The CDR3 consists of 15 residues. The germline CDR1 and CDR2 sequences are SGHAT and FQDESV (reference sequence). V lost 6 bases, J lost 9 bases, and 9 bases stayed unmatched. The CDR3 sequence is CASRASGRAESEQFF. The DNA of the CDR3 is TGTGCCAGCAGGGCTAGCGGGAGGGCGGAAAGTGAGCAGTTCTTC.

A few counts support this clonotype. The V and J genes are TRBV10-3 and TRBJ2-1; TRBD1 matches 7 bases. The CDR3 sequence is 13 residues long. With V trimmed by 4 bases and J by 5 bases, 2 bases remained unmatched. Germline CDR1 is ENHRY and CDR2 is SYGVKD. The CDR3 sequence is CAISVDRDNEQFF. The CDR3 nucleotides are TGTGCCATCAGTGTTGACAGGGACAATGAGCAGTTCTTC.

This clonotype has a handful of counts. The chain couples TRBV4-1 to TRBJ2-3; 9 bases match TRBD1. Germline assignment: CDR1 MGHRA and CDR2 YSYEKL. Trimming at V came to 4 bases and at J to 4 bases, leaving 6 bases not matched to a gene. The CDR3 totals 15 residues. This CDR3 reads CASSRGTGTPDTQYF. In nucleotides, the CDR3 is TGCGCCAGCAGCCGAGGGACAGGGACTCCAGATACGCAGTATTTT.

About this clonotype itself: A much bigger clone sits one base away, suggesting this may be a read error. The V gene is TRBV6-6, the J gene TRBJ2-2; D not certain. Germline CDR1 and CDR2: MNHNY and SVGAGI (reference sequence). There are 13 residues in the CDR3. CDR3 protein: CANSQESTGELFF. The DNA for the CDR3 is TGTGCCAACAGTCAGGAGAGCACCGGGGAGCTGTTTTTT.

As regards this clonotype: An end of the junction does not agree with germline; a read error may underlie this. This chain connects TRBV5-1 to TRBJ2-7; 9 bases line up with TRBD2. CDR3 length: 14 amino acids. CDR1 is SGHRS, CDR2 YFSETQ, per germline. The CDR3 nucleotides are TGCGCCAGCAGGCCGACTAGCGGACCCTACGGGCAGTACTTC. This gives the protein CASRPTSGPYGQYF.

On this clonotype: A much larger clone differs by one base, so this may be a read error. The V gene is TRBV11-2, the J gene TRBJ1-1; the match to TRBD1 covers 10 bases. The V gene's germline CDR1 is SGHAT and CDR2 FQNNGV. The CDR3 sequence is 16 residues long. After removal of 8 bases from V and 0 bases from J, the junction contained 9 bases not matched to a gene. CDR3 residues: CASGKGTGVLNTEAFF. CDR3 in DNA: TGTGCCAGCGGCAAAGGGACAGGGGTCCTGAACACTGAAGCTTTCTTT.

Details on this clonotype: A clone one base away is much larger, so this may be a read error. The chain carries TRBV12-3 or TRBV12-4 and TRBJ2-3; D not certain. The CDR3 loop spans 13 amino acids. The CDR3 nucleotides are TGTGCCGGCAGTTTAGGCGAGCGAGATACGCAGTATTTT. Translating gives CAGSLGERDTQYF.

The CDR3 DNA reads TGTGCCAGCATCGGTCGGGTAGGGGGAGCCGTTACGCAGTATTTT. Translating gives CASIGRVGGAVTQYF. V gene TRBV28 combines with J gene TRBJ2-3, with a tentative D call TRBD1 (6 bases). The V and J ends lost 7 bases and 8 bases respectively, with 22 bases between them. This CDR3 spans 15 amino acids. Looked up from germline, CDR1 is MDHEN and CDR2 is SYDVKM.

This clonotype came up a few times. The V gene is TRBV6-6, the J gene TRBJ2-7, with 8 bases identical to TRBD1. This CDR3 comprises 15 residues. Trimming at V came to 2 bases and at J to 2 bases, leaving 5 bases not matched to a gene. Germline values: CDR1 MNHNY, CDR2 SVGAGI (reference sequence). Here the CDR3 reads CASSYLTGGAYEQYF. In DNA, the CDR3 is TGTGCCAGCAGTTACCTTACAGGGGGAGCCTACGAGCAGTACTTC.